One sample yielded the 31 T cell receptor beta chains listed below, sequenced in a study of blood T cell repertoires in COVID-19. TCRdb keeps only in-frame clones here, not all; method: immunoSEQ multiplex PCR. The table shows approximately 140,000 clones, with about 83% occurring only once. The sequencing input was peripheral blood. The receptor set was obtained from a man aged 30 to 45 with COVID-19, enrolled during active disease.

J is TRBJ1-1 and V is TRBV5-1, with unresolved D. Germline-derived CDR1 and CDR2 are SGHRS and YFSETQ. The CDR3 sequence is 14 residues long. The V and J ends lost 6 bases and 5 bases respectively, with 17 bases between them. This chain's CDR3 is CASTPEVTGTEAFF. The CDR3 bases are TGCGCCAGCACGCCTGAGGTTACGGGGACTGAAGCTTTCTTT.

V gene TRBV9 combines with J gene TRBJ1-5, with D perhaps TRBD1 (5 bases). V was clipped by 5 bases and J by 4 bases, with 10 bases between them. CDR3 size: 13 residues. From germline, CDR1 is SGDLS and CDR2 YYNGEE. The DNA of the CDR3 is TGTGCCAGCAGTGAACGGGGGAATCAGCCCCAGCATTTT. Protein sequence: CASSERGNQPQHF.

The chain employs TRBV2 and TRBJ2-6; D possibly corresponds to TRBD2 (5 bases). V gave up 5 bases and J gave up 0 bases, with 17 bases separating them. Per germline, CDR1 SNHLY and CDR2 FYNNEI. The CDR3 runs 18 residues. The CDR3 sequence is CASSTRDPIDSGANVLTF. For the CDR3, the DNA is TGTGCCAGCAGTACCCGGGATCCAATTGACTCTGGGGCCAACGTCCTGACTTTC.

A word on this clone: Other DNA sequences of this sample code for an identical CDR3. The chain carries TRBV7-2 and TRBJ1-2; 7 nucleotides match TRBD1. Looked up from germline, CDR1 is SGHTA and CDR2 is FQGNSA. This CDR3 is 14 amino acids long. V gave up 1 base and J gave up 5 bases; unmatched junction bases: 4. This chain's CDR3 is CASSLDRGGYGYTF. CDR3 nucleotide sequence: TGTGCCAGCAGCTTAGACAGGGGCGGGTATGGCTACACCTTC.

DNA for the CDR3: TGTGCCATCAGTGAGCGAACTAGCGGGAGGGTGAGCACCGGGGAGCTGTTTTTT. Translation gives CAISERTSGRVSTGELFF. The V and J genes are TRBV10-3 and TRBJ2-2; 13 bases are a match to TRBD2. Germline V gene sequence: CDR1 ENHRY, CDR2 SYGVKD. V shed 2 bases and J 4 bases; nucleotides not matched to a gene: 7. This CDR3 is built from 18 residues.

This clone was counted once. This rearrangement joins TRBV9 to TRBJ1-4; 10 bases agree with TRBD1. Losses at the gene ends were 3 bases for V and 4 bases for J; bases not matched to a gene: 3. CDR3 length equals 15 residues. Germline V gene sequence: CDR1 SGDLS, CDR2 YYNGEE. DNA of the CDR3: TGTGCCAGCAGCGCGACAGGGGGCGTTAATGAAAAACTGTTTTTT. Translated, it gives CASSATGGVNEKLFF. The full variable domain, rest sourced from reference TRBV9 and TRBJ1-4, is DSGVTQTPKHLITATGQRVTLRCSPRSGDLSVYWYQQSLDQGLQFLIQYYNGEERAKGNILERFSAQQFPDLHSELNLSSLELGDSALYFCASSATGGVNEKLFFGSGTQLSVL.

The chain links TRBV15 to TRBJ2-7, with 7 bases lining up with TRBD2. The CDR3 length is 14 residues. The V gene's germline CDR1 is LNHNV and CDR2 YYDKDF (reference sequence). Trimming removed 3 bases from V and 2 bases from J; junction bases left unmatched: 4. For the CDR3, the DNA is TGTGCCACCAGCAGCCATAGCGGGCCCTACGAGCAGTACTTC. Translating it yields CATSSHSGPYEQYF.

The chain has TRBV7-8 and TRBJ2-3; D uncertain. The CDR3 runs 15 residues. Per the germline V gene, CDR1 is SGHVS and CDR2 is FQNEAQ. Between the trimmed V and J ends, which lost 3 bases and 2 bases, there was a span of 12 bases. CDR3 bases: TGTGCCAGCAGCTTCGGTCTGGGCATCACAGATACGCAGTATTTT. Residues: CASSFGLGITDTQYF. Variable domain in full (rest from reference TRBV7-8 and TRBJ2-3): GAGVSQSPRYKVAKRGQDVALRCDPISGHVSLFWYQQALGQGPEFLTYFQNEAQLDKSGLPSDRFFAERPEGSVSTLKIQRTQQEDSAVYLCASSFGLGITDTQYFGPGTRLTVL.

The CDR3 protein is CASYRGTDYGYTF. In DNA, the CDR3 is TGTGCCAGCTATAGGGGGACCGACTATGGCTACACCTTC. The J gene is TRBJ1-2, the V gene TRBV28, with a tentative D call TRBD1 (6 bases). The CDR3 is made up of 13 amino acids. Germline V CDR1 and CDR2: MDHEN, SYDVKM. V shed 8 bases and J shed 3 bases, with 13 bases lying between them.

This clone was counted between two and nine times. The chain has TRBV18 and TRBJ2-7; D uncertain. V was trimmed by 3 bases and J by 2 bases, leaving 11 bases between them. The germline V gene encodes CDR1 KGHSH and CDR2 LQKENI. This CDR3 is built from 14 residues. This CDR3 is CASSPARSPYEQYF. The CDR3 bases are TGTGCCAGCTCACCTGCCCGGAGCCCCTACGAGCAGTACTTC.

This sequence joins TRBV11-2 and TRBJ1-1, with 7 bases matching TRBD1. This CDR3 has 17 amino acids. Germline V lookup: CDR1 SGHAT, CDR2 FQNNGV. V lost 7 bases to trimming and J lost 3 bases; unmatched junction nucleotides: 17. The CDR3 protein is CASIIGTVPTGDTEAFF. The CDR3 DNA reads as TGTGCCAGCATCATAGGGACAGTCCCCACAGGGGACACTGAAGCTTTCTTT.

The chain carries TRBV7-8 and TRBJ2-7; 11 bases fit TRBD1. The CDR3 runs 14 residues. Germline CDR1 reads SGHVS; CDR2 reads FQNEAQ. V was pared by 5 bases and J by 5 bases, with 5 bases of the junction left unmatched. The CDR3 DNA is TGTGCCAGCAGCGCCCGGGACAGGGGGGACGAGCAGTACTTC. Protein: CASSARDRGDEQYF. Using reference TRBV7-8 and TRBJ2-7 for the parts outside the CDR3, the full variable domain is GAGVSQSPRYKVAKRGQDVALRCDPISGHVSLFWYQQALGQGPEFLTYFQNEAQLDKSGLPSDRFFAERPEGSVSTLKIQRTQQEDSAVYLCASSARDRGDEQYFGPGTRLTVT.

V and J are TRBV14 and TRBJ1-2; 7 nucleotides align to TRBD1. V lost 1 base, J lost 3 bases, and 11 bases stayed unmatched. This CDR3 contains 17 residues. Germline CDR1 reads SGHDN; CDR2 reads FVKESK. CDR3 loop: CASSQARGRKLDYGYTF. The DNA for the CDR3 is TGTGCCAGCAGCCAAGCTAGGGGGCGCAAGTTGGACTATGGCTACACCTTC.

The V and J genes are TRBV5-5 and TRBJ2-7; 7 bases line up with TRBD2. The CDR3 spans 15 residues. CDR1 SGHKS and CDR2 YYEKEE come from the germline V gene (reference sequence). V shed 2 bases, J shed 6 bases, and the junction held 11 bases outside the gene matches. The CDR3 spells CASSFSGGALFEQYF. CDR3 nucleotides: TGTGCCAGCAGCTTCTCGGGGGGTGCCCTTTTCGAGCAGTACTTC.

The rearrangement uses TRBV29-1 and TRBJ2-7; no clear D. V lost 4 bases and J lost 0, with 7 bases in between. This CDR3 region has 12 residues. CDR1 SQVTM and CDR2 ANQGSEA come from the germline V gene. The CDR3: CSVGLSSYEQYF. The CDR3, as DNA: TGCAGCGTTGGGCTCTCCTCCTACGAGCAGTACTTC.

V and J are TRBV5-1 and TRBJ2-7; 9 bases are shared with TRBD1. With 1 base clipped from V and 7 bases from J, the junction kept 9 bases outside the gene matches. From germline, CDR1 is SGHRS and CDR2 YFSETQ. The CDR3 is 15 residues long. This CDR3 is CASSLSGTGLREQYF. The CDR3 DNA is TGCGCCAGCAGCTTGAGTGGGACAGGGCTAAGGGAGCAGTACTTC.

This sequence joins TRBV19 and TRBJ1-6; 10 nucleotides line up with TRBD1. The germline gives CDR1 LNHDA, CDR2 SQIVND (reference sequence). The CDR3 totals 15 residues. V gave up 5 bases and J gave up 6 bases; unmatched junction bases: 4. In nucleotides, the CDR3 is TGTGCCAGTAGTTCCCGGACAGGGGGTAATTCACCCCTCCACTTT. This sequence encodes CASSSRTGGNSPLHF.

This clone was detected only once. The chain joins TRBV28 to TRBJ1-1, with TRBD1 matching over 7 bases. Germline lookup yields CDR1 MDHEN and CDR2 SYDVKM. The CDR3 runs to 19 residues. V trimming: 6 bases; J trimming: 3 bases; junction bases outside the gene matches: 22. Here the CDR3 reads CASSQGVQPGKTEDTEAFF. The CDR3 nucleotides are TGTGCCAGCAGCCAGGGGGTCCAACCCGGCAAAACAGAAGACACTGAAGCTTTCTTT.

The chain combines TRBV7-3 with TRBJ2-1; a weak D match, TRBD2 (6 bases). The germline V and J ends were trimmed by 5 bases and 9 bases, with 14 bases remaining between them. Germline values: CDR1 SGHTA, CDR2 FQGTGA. This CDR3 has 13 residues. The CDR3 nucleotides read TGTGCCAGCAGCGTCTCTAGCGATGGTGAGCAGTTCTTC. Amino acid sequence: CASSVSSDGEQFF.

J is TRBJ1-5 and V is TRBV7-9, with 9 bases identical to TRBD1. After removal of 1 base from V and 8 bases from J, the junction contained 6 bases not matched to a gene. The CDR3 contains 15 residues. Germline loops: CDR1 SEHNR, CDR2 FQNEAQ (reference sequence). The chain's CDR3 is CASSLGTGAEEPQHF. DNA for the CDR3: TGTGCCAGCAGCTTAGGGACAGGGGCTGAGGAGCCCCAGCATTTT.

The rearrangement links TRBV5-3 to TRBJ2-7; D is possibly TRBD1 (5 bases). TRBV5-3 belongs to the ORF category, with a function that is uncertain. This CDR3 has 13 residues. V was cut by 1 base and J by 5 bases, with 10 bases left in between. Here the CDR3 reads CARSLNRGHEQYF. CDR3 in DNA: TGTGCCAGAAGCTTGAATAGGGGTCACGAGCAGTACTTC.

This chain links TRBV18 with TRBJ2-7; possibly TRBD2 for D (6 bases). The germline V gene encodes CDR1 KGHSH and CDR2 LQKENI. This CDR3 contains 13 residues. Trimming removed 3 bases from V and 4 bases from J, with 10 bases in between. CDR3 amino acids: CASSPSGGYEQYF. The CDR3 DNA follows: TGTGCCAGCTCACCTAGCGGCGGGTACGAGCAGTACTTC.

The rearrangement joins TRBV19 to TRBJ1-2; no definite D call. CDR3 length: 12 residues. Trimming cost V 5 bases and J 8 bases, with 12 bases left between them. CDR1 and CDR2 (germline): LNHDA, SQIVND (reference sequence). CDR3 sequence: CASSRIGRGYTF. The CDR3 DNA reads as TGTGCCAGTAGTCGAATCGGTCGGGGCTACACCTTC. The variable domain in full, completed from reference TRBV19 and TRBJ1-2, reads DGGITQSPKYLFRKEGQNVTLSCEQNLNHDAMYWYRQDPGQGLRLIYYSQIVNDFQKGDIAEGYSVSREKKESFPLTVTSAQKNPTAFYLCASSRIGRGYTFGSGTRLTVV.

The gene calls are TRBV24-1 and TRBJ2-3; 8 nucleotides align to TRBD1. The V and J ends lost 9 bases and 2 bases, in that order; junction bases with no gene match: 6. The CDR3 is made up of 14 amino acids. Germline CDR1 is KGHDR and CDR2 is SFDVKD. The CDR3 bases are TGTGCCACCTGGACAGGGCTCCCCACAGATACGCAGTATTTT. Protein sequence: CATWTGLPTDTQYF.

The chain joins TRBV3-1 (or the pseudogene TRBV3-2) to TRBJ2-3; D gene uncertain. Germline values: CDR1 LGHDT, CDR2 YNNKEL (reference sequence). The CDR3 is made up of 13 amino acids. V dropped 5 bases and J dropped 1 base, with 7 bases sitting between them. The CDR3 here is CASSARGTDTQYF. Here the CDR3 DNA reads TGTGCCAGCAGCGCCCGCGGCACAGATACGCAGTATTTT.

The sample holds a few counts of this clone. The gene calls are TRBV19 and TRBJ2-1; D call uncertain. The CDR3 runs to 13 residues. Germline CDR1 and CDR2: LNHDA and SQIVND (reference sequence). Between the trimmed V and J ends, which lost 5 bases and 7 bases, there was a span of 12 bases. The CDR3 here is CASSFLVWNEQFF. In DNA form, the CDR3 reads TGTGCCAGTAGTTTCCTAGTGTGGAATGAGCAGTTCTTC.

This clone was observed at least ten times. Within the sample, other DNA sequences also encode this same CDR3. The genes are TRBV28 and TRBJ2-7; TRBD2 matches 9 bases. J lost 7 bases, V lost 5 bases, and 9 bases had no gene match. The CDR3 is 14 residues long. Germline V gene sequence: CDR1 MDHEN, CDR2 SYDVKM. CDR3 region: CASSTSGRAREQYF. For the CDR3, the DNA is TGTGCCAGCAGTACTAGCGGGCGGGCTAGGGAGCAGTACTTC. The variable domain in full, with the rest retrieved from reference TRBV28 and TRBJ2-7, is DVKVTQSSRYLVKRTGEKVFLECVQDMDHENMFWYRQDPGLGLRLIYFSYDVKMKEKGDIPEGYSVSREKKERFSLILESASTNQTSMYLCASSTSGRAREQYFGPGTRLTVT.

The V and J genes are TRBV3-1 (or the pseudogene TRBV3-2) and TRBJ2-1, with 16 bases lining up with TRBD2. CDR3 size: 15 residues. Per germline, CDR1 LGHDT and CDR2 YNNKEL (reference sequence). With 4 bases clipped from V and 8 bases from J, the junction kept 2 bases outside the gene matches. The CDR3 DNA is TGTGCCAGCAGCCCGGGACTAGCGGGAGGGGATGAGCAGTTCTTC. It translates to CASSPGLAGGDEQFF.

The chain has TRBV6-5 and TRBJ1-1; TRBD1 agrees at 7 bases. The V gene end was trimmed by 0 bases and the J gene end by 10 bases; junction bases not matched to a gene: 2. Germline assignment: CDR1 MNHEY and CDR2 SVGAGI. The length of the CDR3 is 12 residues. The chain's CDR3 is CASSYSSGGAFF. The CDR3 DNA reads TGTGCCAGCAGTTACTCTTCAGGGGGAGCTTTCTTT.

This clone was recorded only once. The chain combines TRBV28 with TRBJ2-1, with 12 positions matching TRBD2. Germline trimming cut 3 bases from V and 6 bases from J; bases unmatched to any gene: 6. From germline, CDR1 is MDHEN and CDR2 SYDVKM. The CDR3 has 16 amino acids. In DNA, the CDR3 is TGTGCCAGCAGTTTCTGGACTAGCGGGGTTCTCAATGAGCAGTTCTTC. Translation: CASSFWTSGVLNEQFF.

The gene calls are TRBV27 and TRBJ2-3, with D perhaps TRBD1 (6 bases). The CDR3 is 16 residues long. V was pared by 3 bases and J by 5 bases, with 18 bases between. Germline V gene sequence: CDR1 MNHEY, CDR2 SMNVEV (reference sequence). CDR3 bases: TGTGCCAGCAGTTTTTATTTCCCCCCACAGGGAGATACGCAGTATTTT. It specifies CASSFYFPPQGDTQYF.